Listed below are T cell receptor beta chains from one sample, sequenced in a study of cytomegalovirus exposure and HLA in healthy donors. Sequenced by immunoSEQ multiplex PCR; TCRdb stores in-frame clones only, minus some. Here the sample spans some 150,000 clones, 64% being singletons. What was sequenced was PBMCs. The receptors derive from a woman in her 30s in good health and CMV-seropositive. Both conserved end residues are part of each CDR3. D genes are given only for firm matches. A clone size is listed for some rows: how often the clone was seen (once, few, many), or a class if it is expanded.

clone_size	v_call	j_call	d_call	cdr3_aa	cdr3_nt
.	TRBV28	TRBJ2-5	.	CASSPSGDETQYF	TGTGCCAGCAGTCCCTCAGGGGACGAGACCCAGTACTTC
.	TRBV6-6	TRBJ1-6	.	CASNYRDSPLHF	TGTGCCAGCAACTACAGGGATTCACCCCTCCACTTT
.	TRBV5-1	TRBJ1-4	TRBD1	CASSPGQGNHEKLFF	TGCGCCAGCAGCCCGGGACAGGGTAATCATGAAAAACTGTTTTTT
few	TRBV19	TRBJ2-2	TRBD1	CASKKGGQGTPGELFF	TGTGCCAGCAAGAAGGGGGGACAGGGGACGCCCGGGGAGCTGTTTTTT
.	TRBV19	TRBJ1-5	TRBD1	CASSIRWTGNAQPQHF	TGTGCCAGTAGTATCAGGTGGACAGGCAACGCTCAGCCCCAGCATTTT
once	TRBV19	TRBJ1-5	TRBD1	CASSTVDRGRNQPQHF	TGTGCCAGTAGTACCGTGGACAGGGGTCGCAATCAGCCCCAGCATTTT
.	TRBV6-6	TRBJ1-5	.	CASSDGRGWQPQHF	TGTGCCAGCAGCGACGGCAGGGGCTGGCAGCCCCAGCATTTT
once	TRBV13	TRBJ2-1	.	CASSSGLNNEQFF	TGTGCCAGCAGCTCGGGACTGAACAATGAGCAGTTCTTC
.	TRBV9	TRBJ2-5	TRBD1	CASSVAPGQGDGETQYF	TGTGCCAGCAGCGTAGCCCCGGGACAGGGGGACGGAGAGACCCAGTACTTC
.	TRBV5-8	TRBJ2-3	TRBD2	CASSLAFLTSGSTDTQYF	TGTGCCAGCAGCTTGGCCTTCTTGACTAGCGGGAGCACAGATACGCAGTATTTT
.	TRBV4-2	TRBJ1-3	TRBD1	CASEQGAFSGNTIYF	TGTGCCAGCGAACAGGGGGCTTTCTCTGGAAACACCATATATTTT